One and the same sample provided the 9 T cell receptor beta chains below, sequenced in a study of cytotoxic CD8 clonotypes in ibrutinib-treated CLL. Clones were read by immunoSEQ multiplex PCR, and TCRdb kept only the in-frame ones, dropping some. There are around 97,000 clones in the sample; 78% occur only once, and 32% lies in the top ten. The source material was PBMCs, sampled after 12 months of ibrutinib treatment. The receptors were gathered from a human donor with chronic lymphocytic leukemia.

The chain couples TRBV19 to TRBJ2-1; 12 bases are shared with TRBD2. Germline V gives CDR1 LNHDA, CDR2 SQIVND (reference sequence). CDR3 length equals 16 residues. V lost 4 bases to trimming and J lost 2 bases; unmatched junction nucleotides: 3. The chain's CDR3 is CASSRPSGGAYNEQFF. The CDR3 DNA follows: TGTGCCAGTAGTAGACCTAGCGGGGGGGCCTACAATGAGCAGTTCTTC.

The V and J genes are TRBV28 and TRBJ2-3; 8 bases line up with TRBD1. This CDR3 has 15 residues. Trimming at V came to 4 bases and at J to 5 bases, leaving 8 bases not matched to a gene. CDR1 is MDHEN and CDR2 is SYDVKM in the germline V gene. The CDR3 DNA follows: TGTGCCAGCAGTTACGGTCAGGGGGCCATAGATACGCAGTATTTT. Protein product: CASSYGQGAIDTQYF.

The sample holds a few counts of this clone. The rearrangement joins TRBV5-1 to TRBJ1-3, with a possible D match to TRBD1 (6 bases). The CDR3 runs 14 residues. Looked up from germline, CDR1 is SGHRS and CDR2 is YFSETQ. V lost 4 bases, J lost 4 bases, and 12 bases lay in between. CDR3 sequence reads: CASSPGTPGNTIYF. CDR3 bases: TGCGCCAGCAGCCCAGGGACACCCGGAAACACCATATATTTT.

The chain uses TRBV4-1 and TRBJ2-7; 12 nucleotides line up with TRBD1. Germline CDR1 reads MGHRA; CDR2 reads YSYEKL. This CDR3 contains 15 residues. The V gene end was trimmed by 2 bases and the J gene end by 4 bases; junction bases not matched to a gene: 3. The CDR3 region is CASSQPGQGAYEQYF. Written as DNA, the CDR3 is TGCGCCAGCAGCCAACCGGGACAGGGGGCATACGAGCAGTACTTC.

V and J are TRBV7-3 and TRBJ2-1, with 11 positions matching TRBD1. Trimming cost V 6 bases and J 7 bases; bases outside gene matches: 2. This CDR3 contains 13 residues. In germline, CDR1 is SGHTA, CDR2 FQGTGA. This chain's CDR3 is CASRGQGENEQFF. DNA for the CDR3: TGTGCCAGCAGGGGACAGGGGGAAAATGAGCAGTTCTTC.

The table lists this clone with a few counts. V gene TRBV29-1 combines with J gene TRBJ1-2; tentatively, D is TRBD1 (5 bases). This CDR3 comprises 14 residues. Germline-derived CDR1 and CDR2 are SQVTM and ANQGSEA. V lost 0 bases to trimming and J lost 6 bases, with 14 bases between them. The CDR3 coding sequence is TGCAGCGTTGAAGATCGGGCAGGGACTAATGGCTACACCTTC. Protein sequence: CSVEDRAGTNGYTF.

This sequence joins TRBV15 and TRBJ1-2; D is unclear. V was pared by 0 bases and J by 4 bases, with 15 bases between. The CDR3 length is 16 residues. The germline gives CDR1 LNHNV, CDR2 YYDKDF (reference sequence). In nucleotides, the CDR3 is TGTGCCACCAGCAGAGATCTAGGGATAATAGGCTATGGCTACACCTTC. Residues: CATSRDLGIIGYGYTF.

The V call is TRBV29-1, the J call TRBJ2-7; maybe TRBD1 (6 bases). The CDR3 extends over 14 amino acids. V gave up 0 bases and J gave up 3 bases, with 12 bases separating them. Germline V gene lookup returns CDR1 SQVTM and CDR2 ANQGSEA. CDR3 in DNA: TGCAGCGTTGAAGATGAGGGGGAAGGCTACGAGCAGTACTTC. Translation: CSVEDEGEGYEQYF.

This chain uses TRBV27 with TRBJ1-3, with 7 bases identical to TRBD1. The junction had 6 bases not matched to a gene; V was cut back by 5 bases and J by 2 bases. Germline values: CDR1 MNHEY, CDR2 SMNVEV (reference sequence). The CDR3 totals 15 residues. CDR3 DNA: TGTGCCAGCAGTGCCAAGGGGGCTGCTGGAAACACCATATATTTT. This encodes CASSAKGAAGNTIYF.